The TCR delta chain described here comes from a study of gamma-delta T cells after stem cell transplantation. This clone has just a few counts. A much larger clone lies a single base off, so this may be a read error. Additional DNA sequences in this sample encode the identical CDR3. TCRdb re-called clones from the RT-PCR reads using CATT. The table lists some 12,000 delta-chain clones, 1% to 1.5% of them singletons. The CDR3 totals 15 residues. Germline CDR1 GEAIGNYY, CDR2 EKD. This chain uses TRDV2 with TRDJ1; a weak D match, TRDD3 (5 bases). The source material was gamma-delta T cells. This TCR was sampled from a human donor. It is not recorded whose cells these are; they may come from a transplant donor. The CDR3 spells CACGTVGGYTDKLIF. CDR3 sequence (DNA): TGTGCCTGTGGCACCGTCGGGGGTTACACCGATAAACTCATCTTT.